Included here is one T cell receptor beta chain sequence, with context. This sample is drawn from a study of blood T cell repertoires in COVID-19. Across the study: From T cells, B-cell-depleted T cells, or PBMCs came the material, which was cDNA or gDNA.

Authors' analysis steps: Cell counts per sample came from amplifying reference gene primers. Produced via immunoSEQ multiplex PCR; TCRdb's table is partial and in-frame only. For V, J and clone size, that table is used; D and trimming come from the DNA. Here the sample spans a few hundred thousand clones, about 87% being singletons. This CDR3 has 16 amino acids. The J segment lost 3 bases and the V segment lost 7 bases, leaving 10 bases of the junction unmatched. Germline CDR1 and CDR2: LNHDA and SQIVND (reference sequence). The rearrangement uses TRBV19 and TRBJ2-2; 8 bases map to TRBD1. Sequencing was done on a sample of PBMCs or T cells enriched from blood (not recorded which). The source of this sequence is a man aged 35-49 years in a cohort exposed to, infected with or recovered from COVID-19 (not recorded which). The CDR3 reads CASTLLGQADTGELFF. CDR3 in DNA: TGTGCCAGTACCCTACTGGGACAGGCCGACACCGGGGAGCTGTTTTTT.